The rows below give T cell receptor beta chains drawn from one sample of a study of neoadjuvant anti-PD-1 for oral cavity cancer. Repertoires were generated with immunoSEQ multiplex PCR, while TCRdb's copy carries only in-frame clones and drops some. In the table there are 6,500 to 10,000 clones, approximately 66% of which are singletons. Sequencing was performed on PBMCs, taken after nivolumab (anti-PD-1) treatment. Receptor source: a person aged 35-80 years with oral cavity squamous cell carcinoma. Both conserved end residues are trimmed from each CDR3.

V gene: TRBV19
J gene: TRBJ1-6
CDR3 protein: ASSMIQGSSQFLH

V gene: TRBV25-1
J gene: TRBJ2-5
CDR3 protein: ASKGPRETQY

V gene: TRBV9
J gene: TRBJ2-3
CDR3 protein: ASSVGIQGYDTQY

V gene: TRBV28
J gene: TRBJ1-2
CDR3 protein: ASSSVGQGRSGYT

V gene: TRBV20-1
J gene: TRBJ2-5
CDR3 protein: SARDPETQY

V gene: TRBV28
J gene: TRBJ1-1
CDR3 protein: ASSKDRPNTEAF

V gene: TRBV7-2
J gene: TRBJ1-4
CDR3 protein: ASSFRLPTGKSEKLF

V gene: TRBV5-4
J gene: TRBJ2-7
CDR3 protein: ASSKPGTVYEQY

V gene: TRBV30
J gene: TRBJ2-7
CDR3 protein: AWSRGQDYEQY

V gene: TRBV5-6
J gene: TRBJ2-2
CDR3 protein: ASSYMTGTGELF

V gene: TRBV5-1
J gene: TRBJ1-1
CDR3 protein: ASSLDRAGTEAF

V gene: TRBV7-2
J gene: TRBJ2-5
CDR3 protein: ASSLAWGPRETQY

V gene: TRBV25-1
J gene: TRBJ2-2
CDR3 protein: ASSVQGLPGELF

V gene: TRBV6-1
J gene: TRBJ2-1
CDR3 protein: ASRRGTLAEQF

V gene: TRBV7-9
J gene: TRBJ2-1
CDR3 protein: ASSLMQGAYNEQF

V gene: TRBV5-1
J gene: TRBJ2-7
CDR3 protein: ASSSDRGLNEQY

V gene: TRBV5-8
J gene: TRBJ1-1
CDR3 protein: ARGSEGGLTEAF

V gene: TRBV21-1
J gene: TRBJ1-1
CDR3 protein: ASSKKDRNTEAF

V gene: TRBV10-3
J gene: TRBJ2-7
CDR3 protein: AISESGTDVSYEQY

V gene: TRBV9
J gene: TRBJ1-3
CDR3 protein: ASSVGQRGGRTGNTIY

V gene: TRBV7-2
J gene: TRBJ1-2
CDR3 protein: ASSLVGRSYGYT

V gene: TRBV30
J gene: TRBJ1-4
CDR3 protein: AWRSQGAGEKLF

V gene: TRBV7-2
J gene: TRBJ2-7
CDR3 protein: ASSSGTSRREQY

V gene: TRBV6-5
J gene: TRBJ1-6
CDR3 protein: ASSRSGGYNSPLH

V gene: TRBV10-2
J gene: TRBJ2-7
CDR3 protein: ASSGGLDEQY

V gene: TRBV19
J gene: TRBJ2-5
CDR3 protein: ASSISLFSGPREETQY

V gene: TRBV7-8
J gene: TRBJ2-5
CDR3 protein: ASSFSQGVEETQY

V gene: TRBV13
J gene: TRBJ1-3
CDR3 protein: ASSPGLGNTIY

V gene: TRBV29-1
J gene: TRBJ2-5
CDR3 protein: SVDGTGKRETQY

V gene: TRBV9
J gene: TRBJ1-3
CDR3 protein: ASSVAVGPGNTIY

V gene: TRBV5-1
J gene: TRBJ1-5
CDR3 protein: ASSWTTGSNQPQH

V gene: TRBV7-9
J gene: TRBJ1-4
CDR3 protein: ASSLRQGLDEKLF

V gene: TRBV19
J gene: TRBJ1-2
CDR3 protein: ASGTQGVGYGYT

V gene: TRBV18
J gene: TRBJ1-3
CDR3 protein: ASSPGTGGPYTIY

V gene: TRBV19
J gene: TRBJ1-2
CDR3 protein: ASSPQGLTNYGYT

V gene: TRBV4-3
J gene: TRBJ1-6
CDR3 protein: ASSQGEGNNSPLH

V gene: TRBV9
J gene: TRBJ2-1
CDR3 protein: ASSGEGQGSSYNEQF

V gene: TRBV5-1
J gene: TRBJ2-5
CDR3 protein: ASSGGTGGQETQY

V gene: TRBV15
J gene: TRBJ2-4
CDR3 protein: ATSKSGAALAKNIQY

V gene: TRBV7-2
J gene: TRBJ1-3
CDR3 protein: ASSAHTGPGNTIY

V gene: TRBV5-1
J gene: TRBJ2-7
CDR3 protein: ASTSGGLREQY

V gene: TRBV28
J gene: TRBJ1-1
CDR3 protein: ASSPSGQGRTEAF